This T cell receptor beta chain comes out of a study of T cells in Graves' hyperthyroidism and ophthalmopathy. V lost 5 bases, J lost 6 bases, and 13 bases lay in between. CDR3 length: 13 residues. RNA transcripts gave rise to amplified TCR beta CDR3 regions. HTBI primers were used for first-round RT-PCR of the TCR CDR3. One entry per CDR3 protein results from TCRdb running MiXCR on the multiplex PCR reads. The sample lists about 290,000 distinct CDR3 sequences, less than 20% occurring once. This chain connects TRBV12-3 or TRBV12-4 to TRBJ1-2; the D gene is possibly TRBD1 (5 bases). The receptor's source is a man aged 45 to 65 with Graves' ophthalmopathy. Sequencing used blood. In nucleotides, the CDR3 is TGTGCCAGCAGTCCGGGGGGGATCGATGGCTACACCTTC. This translates into CASSPGGIDGYTF.